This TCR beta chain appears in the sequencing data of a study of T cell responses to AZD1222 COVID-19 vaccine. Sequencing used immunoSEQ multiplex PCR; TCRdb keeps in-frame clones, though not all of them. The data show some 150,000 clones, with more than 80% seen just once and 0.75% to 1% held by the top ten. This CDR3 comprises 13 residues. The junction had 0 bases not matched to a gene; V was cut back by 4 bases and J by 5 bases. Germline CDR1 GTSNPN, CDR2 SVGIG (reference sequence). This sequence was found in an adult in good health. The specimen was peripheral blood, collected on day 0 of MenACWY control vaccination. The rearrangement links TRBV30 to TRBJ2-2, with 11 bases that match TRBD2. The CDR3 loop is CAWTSGRTGELFF. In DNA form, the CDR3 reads TGTGCCTGGACTAGCGGGAGGACCGGGGAGCTGTTTTTT.